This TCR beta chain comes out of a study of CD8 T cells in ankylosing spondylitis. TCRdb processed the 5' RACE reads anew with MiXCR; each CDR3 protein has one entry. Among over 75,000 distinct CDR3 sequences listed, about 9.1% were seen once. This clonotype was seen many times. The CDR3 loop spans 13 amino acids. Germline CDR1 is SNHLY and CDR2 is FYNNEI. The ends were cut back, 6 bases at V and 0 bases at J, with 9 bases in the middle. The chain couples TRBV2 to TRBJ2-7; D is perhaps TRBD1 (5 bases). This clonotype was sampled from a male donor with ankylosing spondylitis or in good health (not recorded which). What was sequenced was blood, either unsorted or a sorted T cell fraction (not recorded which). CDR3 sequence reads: CASRRGYSYEQYF. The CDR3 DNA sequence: TGTGCCAGCAGAAGGGGTTACTCCTACGAGCAGTACTTC.